This TCR beta chain originates from a study of T cells in narcolepsy. Only in-frame clones appear in the TCRdb table, and some are missing; sequencing was by immunoSEQ multiplex PCR. The table has tens of thousands of clones, approximately 80% seen once. The sample was CD45RA- memory CD4+ T cells from PBMCs. The receptor was derived from a human donor with narcolepsy.

The CDR3 reads CASSKDRPLGTEAFF. The CDR3 DNA sequence: TGCGCCAGCAGCAAGGACAGGCCCTTGGGCACTGAAGCTTTCTTT. The chain carries TRBV5-1 and TRBJ1-1; TRBD1 matches at 7 bases. CDR1 is SGHRS and CDR2 is YFSETQ in the germline V gene. The V segment lost 4 bases and the J segment 4 bases; nucleotides outside the gene matches: 10. This CDR3 has 15 residues. Filled out from reference TRBV5-1 and TRBJ1-1, the complete variable domain reads KAGVTQTPRYLIKTRGQQVTLSCSPISGHRSVSWYQQTPGQGLQFLFEYFSETQRNKGNFPGRFSGRQFSNSRSEMNVSTLELGDSALYLCASSKDRPLGTEAFFGQGTRLTVV.